This T cell receptor (beta chain) came from a study of T cell repertoires in cytomegalovirus infection. Whole-study context: Public TCR beta signature analysis indicated the presence of both CMV infection and matching HLA type.

TCRdb fed the reads into MiXCR, producing one record per CDR3 protein. The data contain under 50,000 distinct CDR3 sequences, roughly 22% of them singletons. Points from the study as a whole: Ex vivo responses were dominated by HLA-C-restricted CMV-specific TCR beta clonotypes.

This clonotype was observed many times. Antigen specificity is unknown. The source of this sequence is a human donor in good health (CMV status not recorded). Some clones in this sample may be carry-over from other donors' samples. Sequencing used PBMCs, sequenced either directly or after in vitro stimulation (not recorded which).

CDR3 sequence reads: CASSLSGAREQFF. CDR3 nucleotide sequence: TGTGCCAGCAGCTTATCTGGGGCGCGTGAGCAGTTCTTC. The rearrangement joins TRBV7-7 to TRBJ2-1, with a weak D call TRBD1 (5 bases). V was pared by 2 bases and J by 9 bases, with 11 bases between. The CDR3 has 13 amino acids. CDR1 and CDR2 (germline): SSHAT, FNYEAQ (reference sequence).